A single TCR beta chain is shown here with its context. Sequenced by immunoSEQ multiplex PCR; TCRdb stores in-frame clones only, minus some. The sample lists 730,000 or so clones; more than 70% were seen once. A CD45RA-negative memory subset and a CD45RA+ naive subset were separated from the CD4+ cells. This entry is derived from a study of shared clonotypes between healthy human individuals. The trim removed 1 base at V and 7 bases at J, leaving 9 bases unmatched. This CDR3 comprises 16 residues. Germline V gene data show CDR1 as SGHNT and CDR2 as YENEEA. J is TRBJ2-1 and V is TRBV11-3; TRBD2 matches 8 bases. This clonotype was obtained from a woman younger than 45 in good health. The sequencing input was memory CD4+ T cells sorted from blood. Specified subset: CD45RA-negative fraction. The CDR3: CASSLVPGGAANEQFF. CDR3 DNA sequence: TGTGCCAGCAGCTTAGTGCCCGGGGGGGCTGCAAATGAGCAGTTCTTC.